Presented here are 9 T cell receptor beta chains from one specimen sequenced in a study of response to subunit inactivated influenza vaccine. MiXCR, run by TCRdb on the RT-PCR reads, gives a single entry per CDR3 protein. The data show 500,000 to 600,000 distinct CDR3 sequences, with 13% seen just once and about an eighth held by the top ten. The specimen was PBMCs from blood, collected about 40 days after vaccination. The receptors were sampled from a man in his fifties who received an inactivated influenza vaccine.

The chain joins TRBV12-3 or TRBV12-4 to TRBJ1-6, with D possibly being TRBD1 (6 bases). The V end was cut by 6 bases, the J end by 7 bases, with 16 bases between. This CDR3 is 15 amino acids long. CDR3 DNA sequence: TGTGCCAGCAGCCCTAACAGGGTTGGCAATTCACCCCTCCACTTT. Translated: CASSPNRVGNSPLHF.

This clonotype was picked up a small number of times. CDR3 coding DNA: TGTGCCAGCAGCTGGGACGCGGTGACCAACTATGGCTACACCTTC. It encodes CASSWDAVTNYGYTF. The chain is built from TRBV5-5 and TRBJ1-2, with D possibly TRBD1 on 5 matching bases. The CDR3 is made up of 15 amino acids. Trimming removed 3 bases from V and 2 bases from J, with 14 bases in between. The germline CDR1 and CDR2 sequences are SGHKS and YYEKEE (reference sequence).

This sequence joins TRBV6-6 and TRBJ2-3; D is ambiguous. V was cut by 0 bases and J by 6 bases, with 4 bases left in between. Looked up from germline, CDR1 is MNHNY and CDR2 is SVGAGI (reference sequence). This CDR3 is built from 12 residues. The CDR3 coding sequence is TGTGCCAGCAGTTACTCTGTCGATACGCAGTATTTT. Translated: CASSYSVDTQYF.

Comment on this clonotype: Sequence at one end of the junction differs from germline and may be a read error. The V gene is TRBV12-3 or TRBV12-4, the J gene TRBJ2-1; D unclear. This CDR3 region has 12 residues. The CDR3 coding sequence is TGTGCCAGCAGTTCCGGCCAGTTTCTTTTCGAGTTC. As protein: CASSSGQFLFEF.

A few counts support this clonotype. The V gene is TRBV5-1, the J gene TRBJ2-1; 7 bases map to TRBD1. The V segment lost 3 bases and the J segment 6 bases; nucleotides outside the gene matches: 6. The CDR3 totals 14 residues. In germline, CDR1 is SGHRS, CDR2 YFSETQ. The CDR3 is CASSSTGMGNEQFF. In DNA form, the CDR3 reads TGCGCCAGCAGCTCGACAGGGATGGGCAATGAGCAGTTCTTC.

This clonotype showed up just a few times. This chain links TRBV7-2 with TRBJ2-2; a weak D match, TRBD1 (6 bases). Trimming removed 10 bases from V and 2 bases from J, with 14 bases in between. Germline V gene data show CDR1 as SGHTA and CDR2 as FQGNSA. CDR3 size: 14 residues. The CDR3 bases are TGTGCCATCTTTTACAGGGTCAACACCGGGGAGCTGTTTTTT. Residues: CAIFYRVNTGELFF.

This clonotype was found a few times. The gene calls are TRBV27 and TRBJ2-7; 9 bases map to TRBD1. The trim removed 2 bases at V and 2 bases at J, leaving 7 bases unmatched. The CDR3 covers 16 residues. Per germline, CDR1 MNHEY and CDR2 SMNVEV (reference sequence). This CDR3 reads CASSLIGTGITYEQYF. The DNA of the CDR3 is TGTGCCAGCAGTTTAATCGGGACAGGGATTACCTACGAGCAGTACTTC.

This clonotype has a count of ten or more. The chain joins TRBV4-3 to TRBJ2-2; TRBD2 might be the D (6 bases). V was trimmed by 2 bases and J by 0 bases, leaving 13 bases between them. The CDR3 spans 17 residues. The V gene's germline CDR1 is LGHNA and CDR2 YSLEER. CDR3 residues: CASSQRFGGANTGELFF. CDR3 DNA: TGCGCCAGCAGCCAACGCTTTGGCGGGGCGAACACCGGGGAGCTGTTTTTT.

The V gene is TRBV11-2, the J gene TRBJ2-7, with D unclear. V was cut by 3 bases and J by 2 bases, with 14 bases left in between. The CDR3 is 15 residues long. Germline-derived CDR1 and CDR2 are SGHAT and FQNNGV. DNA for the CDR3: TGTGCCAGCAGCTTCTCGAGTACCGGAGCCTACGAGCAGTACTTC. Amino acid sequence: CASSFSSTGAYEQYF.